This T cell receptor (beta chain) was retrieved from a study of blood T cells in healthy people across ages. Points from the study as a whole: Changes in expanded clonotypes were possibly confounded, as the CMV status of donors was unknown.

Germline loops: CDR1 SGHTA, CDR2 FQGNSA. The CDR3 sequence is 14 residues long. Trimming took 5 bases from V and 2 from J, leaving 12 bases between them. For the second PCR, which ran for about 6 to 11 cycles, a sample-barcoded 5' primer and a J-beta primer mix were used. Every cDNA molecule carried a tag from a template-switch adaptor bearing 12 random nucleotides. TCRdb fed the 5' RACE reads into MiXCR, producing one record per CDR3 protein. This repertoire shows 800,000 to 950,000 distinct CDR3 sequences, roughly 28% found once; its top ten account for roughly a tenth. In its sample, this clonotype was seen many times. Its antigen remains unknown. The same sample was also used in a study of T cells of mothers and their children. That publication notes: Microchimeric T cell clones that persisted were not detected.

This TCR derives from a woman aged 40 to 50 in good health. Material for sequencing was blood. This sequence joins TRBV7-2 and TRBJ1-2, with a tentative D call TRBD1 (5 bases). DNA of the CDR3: TGTGCCAGCAGCAATAGGGACGGAAACTATGGCTACACCTTC. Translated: CASSNRDGNYGYTF.